A single sample gave rise to the 12 T cell receptor beta chains below, sequenced in a study of T-cell reconstitution after alpha-beta-depleted transplantation in children. Library preparation (for TCRbeta) was performed with unique molecular identifiers. TCRdb ran MiXCR on the PCR reads and lists one entry per CDR3 protein. The table lists more than 3,500 distinct CDR3 sequences, less than 20% of them singletons. Specimen: PBMCs, mostly from graft donor cells, collected 180 days after TCRalphabeta/CD19-depleted stem cell transplant. The receptors originated from a male patient aged 2 to 9 who had a stem cell transplant for acute lymphoblastic leukemia, so the T cells may come from the graft donor.

This clonotype was picked up many times. The chain uses TRBV20-1 and TRBJ2-7, with 7 bases identical to TRBD2. The CDR3 loop spans 17 amino acids. Germline V gene sequence: CDR1 DFQATT, CDR2 SNEGSKA (reference sequence). The junction had 17 bases not matched to a gene; V was cut back by 6 bases and J by 0 bases. The CDR3 protein is CSAQPTAGVGSSYEQYF. In nucleotides, the CDR3 is TGCAGTGCCCAACCAACCGCGGGGGTGGGGAGCTCCTACGAGCAGTACTTC.

This clonotype was seen many times. V is TRBV6-5 and J is TRBJ1-6; 9 nucleotides match TRBD1. The V gene end was trimmed by 4 bases and the J gene end by 9 bases; junction bases not matched to a gene: 4. The CDR3 length is 14 residues. The germline CDR1 and CDR2 sequences are MNHEY and SVGAGI. CDR3 in amino acids: CASSSDRGGSPLHF. Written as DNA, the CDR3 is TGTGCCAGCAGTTCGGACAGGGGCGGTTCACCCCTCCACTTT.

In its sample, this clonotype was seen many times. The chain links TRBV7-9 to TRBJ2-5; TRBD2 matches 9 bases. This CDR3 comprises 13 residues. V dropped 4 bases and J dropped 4; count of bases not matched to a gene: 1. CDR1 is SEHNR, CDR2 FQNEAQ, per germline (reference sequence). CDR3 amino acids: CASSSRGGETQYF. Here the CDR3 DNA reads TGTGCCAGCAGCTCGCGGGGGGGAGAGACCCAGTACTTC. Using reference TRBV7-9 and TRBJ2-5 for the parts outside the CDR3, the full variable domain is DTGVSQNPRHKITKRGQNVTFRCDPISEHNRLYWYRQTLGQGPEFLTYFQNEAQLEKSRLLSDRFSAERPKGSFSTLEIQRTEQGDSAMYLCASSSRGGETQYFGPGTRLLVL.

The sample holds many counts of this clonotype. The V gene is TRBV7-9, the J gene TRBJ2-1, with a weak D call TRBD2 (6 bases). CDR3 length: 14 residues. The V gene's germline CDR1 is SEHNR and CDR2 FQNEAQ (reference sequence). The V end lost 5 bases, the J end lost 12 bases, and 20 bases lay between the germline ends. The CDR3: CASSPPGLLQRQFF. The CDR3 DNA reads as TGTGCCAGCAGCCCCCCTGGACTACTCCAAAGGCAGTTCTTC.

At least ten counts were recorded for this clonotype. The chain joins TRBV29-1 to TRBJ2-5; 9 positions agree with TRBD1. CDR3 size: 13 residues. Trimming removed 8 bases from V and 5 bases from J; junction bases left unmatched: 9. CDR1 and CDR2 (germline): SQVTM, ANQGSEA. The CDR3 nucleotides read TGCAGCTCGCAGAACAGGGGGCGGGAGACCCAGTACTTC. Translating gives CSSQNRGRETQYF.

This clonotype was picked up many times. V is TRBV11-2 and J is TRBJ2-5, with 11 bases aligning to TRBD2. Trimming at V came to 4 bases and at J to 5 bases, leaving 9 bases not matched to a gene. In germline, CDR1 is SGHAT, CDR2 FQNNGV. This CDR3 spans 16 amino acids. The CDR3 coding sequence is TGTGCCAGCAGCTCAGGGGCTAGCGGGAGGACGGAGACCCAGTACTTC. It specifies CASSSGASGRTETQYF.

This clonotype is categorized as medium-sized. The V call is TRBV28, the J call TRBJ1-3; possible D gene TRBD1, 6 bases. The CDR3 is made up of 16 amino acids. Germline CDR1 MDHEN, CDR2 SYDVKM. The CDR3 sequence is CATMGAAKDSGNTIYF. The DNA for the CDR3 is TGTGCGACGATGGGGGCAGCAAAGGACTCTGGAAACACCATATATTTT.

At least ten counts were recorded for this clonotype. The chain couples TRBV5-6 to TRBJ2-1, with D hard to call. V was clipped by 2 bases and J by 7 bases, with 16 bases between them. CDR1 is SGHDT, CDR2 YYEEEE, per germline. The CDR3 totals 15 residues. In DNA form, the CDR3 reads TGTGCCAGCAGCTTTTGGTCCGTCAATCCGAATGAGCAGTTCTTC. This sequence encodes CASSFWSVNPNEQFF.

This clonotype qualifies as large (0.1 to 1%). The CDR3 nucleotides read TGCGCCAGCAGCTTGGCCGAGGACGGAAGACTTTACTACGAGCAGTACTTC. As protein: CASSLAEDGRLYYEQYF. The chain joins TRBV5-1 to TRBJ2-7, with unresolved D. This CDR3 contains 17 residues. CDR1 is SGHRS and CDR2 is YFSETQ in the germline V gene. V was clipped by 0 bases and J by 3 bases, with 19 bases between them.

This clonotype was detected a few times. V gene TRBV5-1 combines with J gene TRBJ1-2; D is uncertain. V was cut by 1 base and J by 2 bases, with 12 bases left in between. CDR3 length equals 15 residues. CDR1 is SGHRS, CDR2 YFSETQ, per germline. CDR3 region: CASSLTLLGNYGYTF. The CDR3 DNA reads as TGCGCCAGCAGCTTGACGCTTCTTGGGAACTATGGCTACACCTTC.

This clonotype is medium-sized within its sample. The chain joins TRBV7-9 to TRBJ2-7, with 7 bases that match TRBD2. The CDR3 contains 17 residues. The germline CDR1 and CDR2 sequences are SEHNR and FQNEAQ (reference sequence). The ends lost 7 bases at V and 2 bases at J; junction bases unmatched: 17. CDR3 protein: CASTRFAAGLRTYEQYF. The CDR3 DNA is TGTGCCAGCACCCGATTCGCCGCGGGACTACGAACCTACGAGCAGTACTTC.

This clonotype was recorded many times. The rearrangement links TRBV4-1 to TRBJ2-7; D is unclear. This CDR3 comprises 15 residues. V was clipped by 0 bases and J by 2 bases, with 11 bases between them. Germline CDR1 and CDR2: MGHRA and YSYEKL. CDR3 residues: CASSQDLIGPYEQYF. In DNA, the CDR3 is TGCGCCAGCAGCCAAGATCTAATAGGCCCCTACGAGCAGTACTTC.